Below, 6 T cell receptor beta chains from the same sample are listed, as sequenced in a study of T cells in Graves' hyperthyroidism and ophthalmopathy. The investigators amplified TCR beta CDR3 regions from RNA transcripts. Primed by the HTBI set, a first-round RT-PCR was run on the TCR CDR3. TCRdb used MiXCR to reprocess the multiplex PCR reads, holding one entry per CDR3 protein. This table holds 450,000 to 700,000 distinct CDR3 sequences, about half found once. The sample comprised peripheral blood or thyroid tissue (not recorded which). The receptors here all came from an adult woman with Graves' disease, either hyperthyroidism or ophthalmopathy (not recorded which).

The rearrangement joins TRBV20-1 to TRBJ1-5; D may be TRBD1 (5 bases). V shed 2 bases and J shed 11 bases, with 16 bases lying between them. Germline CDR1 DFQATT, CDR2 SNEGSKA (reference sequence). The CDR3 runs 13 residues. DNA for the CDR3: TGCAGTGCTAGAAGAGACAGTTGGGAGACCCAGCATTTT. It translates to CSARRDSWETQHF.

The CDR3 nucleotides are TGCAGTGCGCTGGCCCCTTTTCCCTCACCCCTCCACTTT. Amino acids: CSALAPFPSPLHF. The chain carries TRBV20-1 and TRBJ1-6; D gene ambiguous. The germline V gene has CDR1 DFQATT and CDR2 SNEGSKA (reference sequence). Trimming cost V 6 bases and J 10 bases, with 16 bases left between them. The CDR3 runs 13 residues.

This clonotype showed up many times. The rearrangement joins TRBV4-2 to TRBJ2-6; D is uncertain. V dropped 1 base and J dropped 0 bases, with 7 bases sitting between them. Germline loops: CDR1 LGHNA, CDR2 YNFKEQ. The CDR3 is 16 residues long. The CDR3 region has the DNA TGTGCCAGCAGCCAAGGACATGGCTCTGGGGCCAACGTCCTGACTTTC. Translating it yields CASSQGHGSGANVLTF.

The chain carries TRBV9 and TRBJ1-5; 8 nucleotides align to TRBD1. This CDR3 region has 15 residues. Per germline, CDR1 SGDLS and CDR2 YYNGEE. With V trimmed by 5 bases and J by 6 bases, 10 bases remained unmatched. CDR3 amino acids: CASSLSGQGGQPQHF. CDR3 DNA: TGTGCCAGCAGTTTATCCGGACAGGGAGGTCAGCCCCAGCATTTT.

This clonotype was counted a few times. This rearrangement joins TRBV7-2 to TRBJ2-7; 12 positions agree with TRBD1. The CDR3 totals 15 residues. Germline V gene sequence: CDR1 SGHTA, CDR2 FQGNSA. Losses at the gene ends were 0 bases for V and 4 bases for J; bases not matched to a gene: 1. CDR3 DNA: TGTGCCAGCAGCTTAGCGGGACAGGGGGCATACGAGCAGTACTTC. Translating gives CASSLAGQGAYEQYF.

The rearrangement joins TRBV20-1 to TRBJ2-5; 11 nucleotides match TRBD2. The V gene's germline CDR1 is DFQATT and CDR2 SNEGSKA (reference sequence). Trimming cost V 7 bases and J 5 bases; bases outside gene matches: 12. The CDR3 totals 15 residues. CDR3 in amino acids: CSVLGGTSGSETQYF. DNA of the CDR3: TGCAGTGTCCTAGGCGGGACTAGCGGTTCGGAGACCCAGTACTTC.